This entry lists 19 T cell receptor beta chains sequenced from one sample in a study of control samples from healthy donors and cancer patients. Clones were read by immunoSEQ multiplex PCR, and TCRdb kept only the in-frame ones, dropping some. The sample consists of around 150,000 clones, 75% to 90% of them appearing once. Sample: blood. All receptors derive from a man aged 25 to 40 in good health.

This clone came up a few times. The chain recombines TRBV10-3 with TRBJ2-7; D is perhaps TRBD1 (6 bases). Trimming took off 3 bases at V and 2 bases at J, with 17 bases between the two ends. Looked up from germline, CDR1 is ENHRY and CDR2 is SYGVKD. The CDR3 sequence is 16 residues long. In nucleotides, the CDR3 is TGTGCCATCAGTGACTTCTCTACAGGGAGTACCTACGAGCAGTACTTC. Amino acid sequence: CAISDFSTGSTYEQYF.

The CDR3: CASSPIKFYEQYF. The DNA of the CDR3 is TGTGCCAGCAGCCCCATAAAATTCTACGAGCAGTACTTC. The chain recombines TRBV6-5 with TRBJ2-7; the D is unclear. Germline CDR1 reads MNHEY; CDR2 reads SVGAGI. Trimming pared 6 bases from V and 3 bases from J, leaving 12 bases between. CDR3 size: 13 residues.

V is TRBV6-6 and J is TRBJ2-7, with 10 bases identical to TRBD2. V was pared by 6 bases and J by 4 bases, with 12 bases of the junction left unmatched. CDR3 length: 16 residues. CDR1 and CDR2 (germline): MNHNY, SVGAGI (reference sequence). The DNA for the CDR3 is TGTGCCAGCAGCCCACTAGCGGGGAGTCCTTTTTACGAGCAGTACTTC. It is translated as CASSPLAGSPFYEQYF.

The CDR3, as DNA: TGCGCCAGCAGCCAAGCCTGGACTAGCGGATACAATGAGCAGTTCTTC. Protein product: CASSQAWTSGYNEQFF. The chain combines TRBV4-3 with TRBJ2-1; 10 nucleotides line up with TRBD2. V was clipped by 1 base and J by 4 bases; unmatched bases: 4. The CDR3 sequence is 16 residues long. Germline V CDR1 and CDR2: LGHNA, YSLEER.

The chain recombines TRBV7-9 with TRBJ2-5; 8 nucleotides agree with TRBD2. CDR1 is SEHNR, CDR2 FQNEAQ, per germline (reference sequence). V shed 5 bases and J 5 bases; nucleotides not matched to a gene: 4. This CDR3 region has 13 residues. The CDR3 DNA sequence: TGTGCCAGCAGCCTCGCGGGGGGCGAGACCCAGTACTTC. It specifies CASSLAGGETQYF.

The chain recombines TRBV5-6 with TRBJ1-1, with no clear D. Germline values: CDR1 SGHDT, CDR2 YYEEEE. CDR3 size: 15 residues. The V end lost 3 bases, the J end lost 1 base, and 13 bases lay between the germline ends. DNA for the CDR3: TGTGCCAGCAGCTACAGTCCTAGCAGGAACACTGAAGCTTTCTTT. Its translation is CASSYSPSRNTEAFF. Complete variable domain (other parts from reference TRBV5-6 and TRBJ1-1): DAGVTQSPTHLIKTRGQQVTLRCSPKSGHDTVSWYQQALGQGPQFIFQYYEEEERQRGNFPDRFSGHQFPNYSSELNVNALLLGDSALYLCASSYSPSRNTEAFFGQGTRLTVV.

The V and J genes are TRBV19 and TRBJ1-2; no clear D gene. The V gene's germline CDR1 is LNHDA and CDR2 SQIVND (reference sequence). Trimming pared 10 bases from V and 8 bases from J, leaving 11 bases between. The CDR3 is 10 residues long. The CDR3 protein is CATRGGGYTF. In nucleotides, the CDR3 is TGTGCCACTCGAGGAGGCGGCTACACCTTC.

The chain combines TRBV9 with TRBJ1-2; TRBD1 agrees at 7 bases. CDR1 is SGDLS, CDR2 YYNGEE, per germline. V lost 3 bases to trimming and J lost 2 bases; unmatched junction nucleotides: 4. CDR3 length: 14 residues. The DNA of the CDR3 is TGTGCCAGCAGCGGGGACAGAGCCAACTATGGCTACACCTTC. As protein: CASSGDRANYGYTF.

The chain recombines TRBV27 with TRBJ1-2; 7 bases agree with TRBD1. The CDR3 totals 14 residues. Germline V lookup: CDR1 MNHEY, CDR2 SMNVEV (reference sequence). V lost 6 bases, J lost 6 bases, and 10 bases stayed unmatched. The CDR3 sequence: CASSITGDSDGYTF. Here the CDR3 DNA reads TGTGCCAGCAGCATAACAGGGGACTCGGATGGCTACACCTTC.

The V gene is TRBV2, the J gene TRBJ1-2; D not resolved. V lost 4 bases, J lost 4 bases, and 13 bases lay in between. CDR1 and CDR2 (germline): SNHLY, FYNNEI. The CDR3 is 14 amino acids. In nucleotides, the CDR3 is TGTGCCAGCAGTGGAAGAGGCACTGGCTATGGCTACACCTTC. Its translation is CASSGRGTGYGYTF.

This sequence joins TRBV5-1 and TRBJ2-7, with 7 bases aligning to TRBD2. V was clipped by 1 base and J by 5 bases; unmatched bases: 9. This CDR3 comprises 15 residues. The germline gives CDR1 SGHRS, CDR2 YFSETQ. For the CDR3, the DNA is TGCGCCAGCAGCTTGAGGGAGGGGCTAGGCAACGAGCAGTACTTC. Its translation is CASSLREGLGNEQYF.

The chain has TRBV9 and TRBJ2-7; D not resolved. Germline CDR1 SGDLS, CDR2 YYNGEE. V lost 0 bases and J lost 4, with 8 bases in between. The CDR3 length is 13 residues. The CDR3 region is CASSVGAQYEQYF. The CDR3 DNA reads as TGTGCCAGCAGCGTAGGAGCTCAGTACGAGCAGTACTTC.

The sample holds one count of this clone. The chain combines TRBV19 with TRBJ2-7, with D perhaps matching TRBD2 (6 bases). Trimming left V 5 bases short and J 5 bases short, with 13 bases between. Germline loops: CDR1 LNHDA, CDR2 SQIVND (reference sequence). The CDR3 sequence is 13 residues long. This chain's CDR3 is CASSGDFTHEQYF. The CDR3 bases are TGTGCCAGTAGTGGGGACTTTACCCACGAGCAGTACTTC.

V and J are TRBV27 and TRBJ1-1; TRBD1 is a possible D gene (6 bases). Between the trimmed V and J ends, which lost 0 bases and 1 base, there was a span of 6 bases. Germline-derived CDR1 and CDR2 are MNHEY and SMNVEV (reference sequence). This CDR3 contains 14 residues. The CDR3 loop is CASSLSGQNTEAFF. DNA of the CDR3: TGTGCCAGCAGTTTATCGGGACAGAACACTGAAGCTTTCTTT.

V and J are TRBV3-1 (or the pseudogene TRBV3-2) and TRBJ2-5; 8 bases agree with TRBD1. The V and J ends lost 6 bases and 2 bases, in that order; junction bases with no gene match: 5. Per the germline V gene, CDR1 is LGHDT and CDR2 is YNNKEL (reference sequence). The CDR3 covers 14 residues. CDR3 loop: CASSPGQAQETQYF. For the CDR3, the DNA is TGTGCCAGCAGTCCGGGACAGGCTCAAGAGACCCAGTACTTC.

This chain uses TRBV14 with TRBJ2-3, with D possibly being TRBD2 (6 bases). CDR3 length: 15 amino acids. CDR1 is SGHDN and CDR2 is FVKESK in the germline V gene. Trimming removed 1 base from V and 4 bases from J, with 12 bases in between. This chain's CDR3 is CASSQGRGRSDTQYF. For the CDR3, the DNA is TGTGCCAGCAGCCAAGGGAGGGGCCGGTCAGATACGCAGTATTTT.

The chain carries TRBV6-2 or TRBV6-3 and TRBJ1-2, with 11 bases that match TRBD1. The CDR3 is made up of 15 amino acids. Germline V lookup: CDR1 MNHEY, CDR2 SVGEGT. Unmatched junction bases numbered 4, after V lost 5 bases and J lost 2 bases. CDR3 coding DNA: TGTGCCAGCAGTGACGGGACAGGGGGGAACTATGGCTACACCTTC. Protein product: CASSDGTGGNYGYTF.

The DNA for the CDR3 is TGTGCCAGCAGTATTACGACAGGGGGCACCGGGGAGCTGTTTTTT. It translates to CASSITTGGTGELFF. The J gene is TRBJ2-2, the V gene TRBV2; 9 bases agree with TRBD1. The V gene end was trimmed by 5 bases and the J gene end by 4 bases; junction bases not matched to a gene: 5. The CDR3 sequence is 15 residues long. The V gene's germline CDR1 is SNHLY and CDR2 FYNNEI.

About this clone itself: A junction boundary mismatches the germline segment, possibly from a read error. As DNA, the CDR3 is TGTGCCAGCAGTTGGCTAACTAATCGGGTCTTC. Translated: CASSWLTNRVF. This chain links TRBV12-3 or TRBV12-4 with TRBJ2-1; D gene uncertain. The CDR3 is 11 amino acids.